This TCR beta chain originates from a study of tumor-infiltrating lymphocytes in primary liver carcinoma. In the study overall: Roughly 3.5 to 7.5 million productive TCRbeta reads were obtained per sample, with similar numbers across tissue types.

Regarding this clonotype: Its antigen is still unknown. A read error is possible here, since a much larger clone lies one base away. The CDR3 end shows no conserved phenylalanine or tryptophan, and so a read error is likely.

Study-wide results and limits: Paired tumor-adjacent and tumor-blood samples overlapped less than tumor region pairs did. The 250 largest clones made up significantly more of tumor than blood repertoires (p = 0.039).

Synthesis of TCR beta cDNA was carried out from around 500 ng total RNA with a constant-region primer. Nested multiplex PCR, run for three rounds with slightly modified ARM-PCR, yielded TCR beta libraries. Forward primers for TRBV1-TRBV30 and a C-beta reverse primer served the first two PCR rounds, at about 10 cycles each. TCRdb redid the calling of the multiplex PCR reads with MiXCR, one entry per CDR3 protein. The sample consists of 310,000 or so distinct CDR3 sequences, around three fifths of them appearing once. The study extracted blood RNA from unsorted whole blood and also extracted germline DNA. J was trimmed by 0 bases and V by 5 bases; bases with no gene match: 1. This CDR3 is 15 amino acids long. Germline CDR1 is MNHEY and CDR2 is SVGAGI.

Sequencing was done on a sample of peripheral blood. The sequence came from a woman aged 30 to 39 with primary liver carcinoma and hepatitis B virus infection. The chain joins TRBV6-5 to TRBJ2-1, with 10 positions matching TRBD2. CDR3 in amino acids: CASSRTSGSYNEQFS. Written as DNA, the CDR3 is TGTGCCAGCAGTAGGACTAGCGGCTCCTACAATGAGCAGTTCTCC.